This T cell receptor beta chain came from a study of cytomegalovirus exposure and HLA in healthy donors. Study outcomes and limitations: Using the classifier, cytomegalovirus status was reportedly diagnosed with high specificity and sensitivity. It was confirmed in vitro that three of the CMV-associated chains were specific for CMV antigens. TCR sequences were mostly rare, though some public TCRs occurred in many donors.

It was the roughly 130-subject validation cohort, separate from the approximately 670-subject first cohort, to which the donors belonged. Data came from immunoSEQ multiplex PCR; TCRdb stores just in-frame clones and leaves some out. The profile shows some 70,000 clones, roughly 96% of them singletons. The germline V gene encodes CDR1 SGHRS and CDR2 YFSETQ. The CDR3 extends over 17 amino acids. The V end was cut by 0 bases, the J end by 0 bases, with 13 bases between. On this clone itself: Antigen: not known.

Sequencing used PBMCs. The V and J genes are TRBV5-1 and TRBJ2-1; tentative D call: TRBD1 (6 bases). This TCR derives from a man between 18 and 35 years old in good health and CMV-seronegative. Here the CDR3 reads CASSLGGLESSYNEQFF. The DNA for the CDR3 is TGCGCCAGCAGCTTGGGGGGGCTAGAGAGCTCCTACAATGAGCAGTTCTTC.